This T cell receptor beta chain was identified during a study of Graves' ophthalmopathy and Graves' hyperthyroidism. Scientists amplified the TCR beta CDR3 regions from RNA transcripts. Second-round multiplex PCR followed a first-round RT-PCR using HTBI primers. MiXCR, applied by TCRdb to the multiplex PCR reads, yields one record per CDR3 protein. Among about 390,000 distinct CDR3 sequences, 15% to 20% were seen once, and the ten largest hold roughly 2.6%. Excluded: other autoimmune disease, uncontrolled infection, pregnancy or lactation. It was from over 8.5 ml of fresh peripheral blood that the PBMCs came. The sample consisted of peripheral blood. This clonotype was sampled from an adult woman with stable Graves' hyperthyroidism.

DNA for the CDR3: TGTGCCTGGAGTCGACAGTCGAACACTGAAGCTTTCTTT. Protein sequence: CAWSRQSNTEAFF. V and J are TRBV30 and TRBJ1-1; D may be TRBD1 (5 bases). From germline, CDR1 is GTSNPN and CDR2 SVGIG (reference sequence). This CDR3 is built from 13 residues. Trimming left V 2 bases short and J 1 base short, with 8 bases between.